Following are 3 T cell receptor gamma chains from one sample sequenced in a study of gamma delta lymphoproliferative disorders and STAT genes. Sequencing used genomic DNA taken from PBMCs of patients and controls. TCRdb called clones anew from the multiplex PCR reads with CATT. The sample carries 2,000 to 2,500 gamma-chain clones, 12% recorded once. The sequenced sample consisted of blood. These receptors were obtained from a human donor in good health.

As to this clone: The DNA is left out, because the CDR3 cannot be placed on it with certainty; the CDR3 is given as TCRdb lists it. V gene TRGV9 was called; the J gene was not. The CDR3 has 16 residues if both end residues are counted. Per germline, CDR1 GITISATS and CDR2 ISYDGTV (reference sequence). The CDR3 loop is CALWTRRNSLAVEQHF.

Within the sample, this clone is medium-sized. The limits of the CDR3 on the DNA are not certain, so only TCRdb's listed CDR3 is given. The J gene went uncalled, whereas the V gene is TRGV11. TRGV11 is an open reading frame whose function is uncertain. The CDR3 sequence runs 19 residues, both termini included. The chain's CDR3 is CTTVPAGLATGEFYYKKLF.

This clone is termed medium-sized (0.01 to 0.1%). The DNA is omitted, as the CDR3 cannot be located on it reliably, and the CDR3 follows TCRdb's listing. This sample includes further DNA sequences coding for the same CDR3. No J gene was named, though the V gene is TRGV11. TRGV11 is an ORF for which the function is uncertain. The CDR3 is 16 residues long, counting both termini. CDR3 in amino acids: CTTVPAGLGTHYKKLF.